Described below is a single T cell receptor (beta chain) sequence and its context. These data originate in a study of blood T cell repertoires in COVID-19. Study-level information: Whether acute or convalescent, the COVID-19 samples came from the United States, Italy and Spain. Sources were T cells, B-cell-depleted T cells, or PBMCs; the material itself was cDNA or gDNA.

This CDR3 region has 15 residues. The V gene lost 5 bases and the J gene lost 0 bases, with 10 bases spanning the gap. Germline V lookup: CDR1 LNHDA, CDR2 SQIVND (reference sequence). Per the study methods: How many nucleated cells were present was estimated from reference gene primer amplification. Libraries were prepared by immunoSEQ multiplex PCR; TCRdb keeps only in-frame clonotypes and omits some of them. V, J and clone size derive from that table, while D and trimming were established from the DNA sequence. The data show some 140,000 clones, approximately 79% seen once. The sequence was collected from a man between 60 and 75 years old with acute or convalescent COVID-19. Specimen: peripheral blood. The gene calls are TRBV19 and TRBJ1-4; D is undetermined. The CDR3 nucleotides are TGTGCCAGTAGTGTTGGAGTTGCAACTAATGAAAAACTGTTTTTT. Translating it yields CASSVGVATNEKLFF.